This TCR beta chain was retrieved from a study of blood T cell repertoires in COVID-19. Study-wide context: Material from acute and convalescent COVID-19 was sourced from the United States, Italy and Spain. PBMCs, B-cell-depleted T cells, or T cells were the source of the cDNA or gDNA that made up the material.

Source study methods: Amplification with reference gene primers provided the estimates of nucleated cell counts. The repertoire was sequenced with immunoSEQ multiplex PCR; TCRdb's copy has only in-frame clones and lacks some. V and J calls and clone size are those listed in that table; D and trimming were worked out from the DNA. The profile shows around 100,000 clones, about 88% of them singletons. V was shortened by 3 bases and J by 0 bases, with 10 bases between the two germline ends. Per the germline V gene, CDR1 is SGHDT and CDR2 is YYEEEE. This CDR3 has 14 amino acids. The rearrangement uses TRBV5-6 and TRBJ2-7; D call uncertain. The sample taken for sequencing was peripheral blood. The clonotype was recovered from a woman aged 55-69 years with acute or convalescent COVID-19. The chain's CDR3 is CASSSQAYSYEQYF. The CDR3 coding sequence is TGTGCCAGCAGCTCCCAGGCCTACTCCTACGAGCAGTACTTC.